These 3 T cell receptor beta chains share one sample of origin, sequenced in a study of PD-1 blockade in classical Hodgkin lymphoma. The sample's time point: newly diagnosed, previously untreated cHL patient sample. Method: immunoSEQ multiplex PCR; TCRdb's copy keeps in-frame clones and lacks some. This sample yields about 25,000 clones, of which 85% to 95% are seen a single time; under 5% belongs to the top ten. The specimen was peripheral blood mononuclear cells (PBMCs). All receptors come from a human donor with classical Hodgkin lymphoma.

V and J are TRBV5-1 and TRBJ1-2; no clear D gene. Germline V gene sequence: CDR1 SGHRS, CDR2 YFSETQ. This CDR3 comprises 14 residues. Trimming removed 4 bases at V and 7 bases at J, with 17 bases between. CDR3 DNA: TGCGCCAGCAGCCCTTCGGGCTTCGAGGGTGGCTACACCTTC. Translating it yields CASSPSGFEGGYTF. Full variable domain (outside the CDR3, taken from reference TRBV5-1 and TRBJ1-2): KAGVTQTPRYLIKTRGQQVTLSCSPISGHRSVSWYQQTPGQGLQFLFEYFSETQRNKGNFPGRFSGRQFSNSRSEMNVSTLELGDSALYLCASSPSGFEGGYTFGSGTRLTVV.

J is TRBJ1-1 and V is TRBV18; D remains unclear. Deletions cut 3 bases from V and 1 base from J, with 0 bases between. The CDR3 has 11 residues. Per the germline V gene, CDR1 is KGHSH and CDR2 is LQKENI. The CDR3: CASSPNTEAFF. The CDR3 DNA reads as TGTGCCAGCTCACCGAACACTGAAGCTTTCTTT. The full variable domain, completed using reference TRBV18 and TRBJ1-1, is NAGVMQNPRHLVRRRGQEARLRCSPMKGHSHVYWYRQLPEEGLKFMVYLQKENIIDESGMPKERFSAEFPKEGPSILRIQQVVRGDSAAYFCASSPNTEAFFGQGTRLTVV.

The chain recombines TRBV18 with TRBJ2-1, with D possibly TRBD2 on 5 matching bases. CDR1 KGHSH and CDR2 LQKENI come from the germline V gene. The CDR3 has 15 residues. With 5 bases removed from V and 1 base from J, the gap between germline ends came to 12 bases. CDR3 amino acids: CASSRIASSYNEQFF. The CDR3 DNA sequence: TGTGCCAGCTCAAGGATAGCGTCGTCCTACAATGAGCAGTTCTTC.